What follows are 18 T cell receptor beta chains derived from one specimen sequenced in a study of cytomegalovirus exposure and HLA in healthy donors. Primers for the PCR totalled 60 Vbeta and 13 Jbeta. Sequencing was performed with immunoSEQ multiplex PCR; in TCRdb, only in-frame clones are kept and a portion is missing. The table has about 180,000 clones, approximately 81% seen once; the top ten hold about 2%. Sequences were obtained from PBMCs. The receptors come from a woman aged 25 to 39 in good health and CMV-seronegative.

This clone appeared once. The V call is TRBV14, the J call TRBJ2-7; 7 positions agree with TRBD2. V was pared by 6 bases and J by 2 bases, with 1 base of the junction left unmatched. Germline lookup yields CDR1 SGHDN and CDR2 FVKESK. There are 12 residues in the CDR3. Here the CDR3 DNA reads TGTGCCAGCAGGGGGACTACCTACGAGCAGTACTTC. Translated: CASRGTTYEQYF.

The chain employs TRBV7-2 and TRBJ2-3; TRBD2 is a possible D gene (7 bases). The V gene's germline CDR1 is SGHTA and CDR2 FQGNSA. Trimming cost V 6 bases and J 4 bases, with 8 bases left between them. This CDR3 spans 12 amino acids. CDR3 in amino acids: CASRGGPDTQYF. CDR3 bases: TGTGCCAGCAGGGGGGGGCCAGATACGCAGTATTTT.

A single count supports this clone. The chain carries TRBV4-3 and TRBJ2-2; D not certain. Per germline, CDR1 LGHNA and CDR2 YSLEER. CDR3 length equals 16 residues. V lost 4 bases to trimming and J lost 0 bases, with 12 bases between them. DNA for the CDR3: TGCGCCAGCAGCCCGGTTCCCCGGTCGAACACCGGGGAGCTGTTTTTT. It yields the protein CASSPVPRSNTGELFF.

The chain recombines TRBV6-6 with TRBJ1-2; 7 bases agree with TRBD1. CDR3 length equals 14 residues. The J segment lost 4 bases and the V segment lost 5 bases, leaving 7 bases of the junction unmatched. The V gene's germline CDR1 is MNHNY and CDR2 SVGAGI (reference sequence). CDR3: CASSTTGTAYGYTF. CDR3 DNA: TGTGCCAGCAGTACCACCGGGACAGCCTATGGCTACACCTTC.

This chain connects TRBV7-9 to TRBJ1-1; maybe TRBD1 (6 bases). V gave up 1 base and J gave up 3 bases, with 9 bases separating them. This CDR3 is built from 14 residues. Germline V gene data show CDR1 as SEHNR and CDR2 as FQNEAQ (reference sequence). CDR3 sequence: CASSLVQGDTEAFF. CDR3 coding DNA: TGTGCCAGCAGCTTAGTACAGGGCGACACTGAAGCTTTCTTT.

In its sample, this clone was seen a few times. The CDR3 nucleotides read TGTGCCAGCAGTGAAGAGGGGTCACCCCTCCACTTT. This codes for CASSEEGSPLHF. V is TRBV6-1 and J is TRBJ1-6, with TRBD1 as a possible D gene (5 bases). This CDR3 is built from 12 residues. V was pared by 1 base and J by 10 bases, with 5 bases between. Germline CDR1 MNHNS, CDR2 SASEGT.

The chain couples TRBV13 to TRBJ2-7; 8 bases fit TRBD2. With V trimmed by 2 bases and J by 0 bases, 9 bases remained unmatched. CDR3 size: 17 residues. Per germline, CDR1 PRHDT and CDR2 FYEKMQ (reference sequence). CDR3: CASSLTGGLGNSYEQYF. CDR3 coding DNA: TGTGCCAGCAGCTTAACGGGGGGACTAGGAAACTCCTACGAGCAGTACTTC.

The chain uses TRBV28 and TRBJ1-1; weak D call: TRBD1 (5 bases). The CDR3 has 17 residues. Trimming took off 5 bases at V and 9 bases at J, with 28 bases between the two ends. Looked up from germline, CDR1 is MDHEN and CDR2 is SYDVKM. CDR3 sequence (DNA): TGTGCCAGCAGTCCGTACAGGACGACCACCACACGACCACAAGCTTTCTTT. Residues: CASSPYRTTTTRPQAFF. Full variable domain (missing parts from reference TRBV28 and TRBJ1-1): DVKVTQSSRYLVKRTGEKVFLECVQDMDHENMFWYRQDPGLGLRLIYFSYDVKMKEKGDIPEGYSVSREKKERFSLILESASTNQTSMYLCASSPYRTTTTRPQAFFGQGTRLTVV.

For the CDR3, the DNA is TGTGCCAGCAGCTTAGGCGCGTTCGCTGGAAACACCATATATTTT. This translates into CASSLGAFAGNTIYF. The J gene is TRBJ1-3, the V gene TRBV7-9; D remains ambiguous. CDR1 and CDR2 from the germline V gene are SEHNR and FQNEAQ (reference sequence). The CDR3 contains 15 residues. V was shortened by 1 base and J by 2 bases, with 9 bases between the two germline ends.

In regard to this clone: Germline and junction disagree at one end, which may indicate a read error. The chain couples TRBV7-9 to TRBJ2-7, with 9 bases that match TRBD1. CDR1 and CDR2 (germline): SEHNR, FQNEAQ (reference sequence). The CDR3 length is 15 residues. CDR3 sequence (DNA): TGTTCCAGCAGCTTAGTTTGGGACAGGGTCTACGAGCAGTACTTC. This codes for CSSSLVWDRVYEQYF.

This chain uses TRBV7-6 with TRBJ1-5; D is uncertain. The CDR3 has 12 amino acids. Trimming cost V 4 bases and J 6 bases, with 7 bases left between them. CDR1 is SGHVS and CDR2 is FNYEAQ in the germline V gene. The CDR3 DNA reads TGTGCCAGCAGCTCAGGAGGTCAGCCCCAGCATTTT. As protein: CASSSGGQPQHF.

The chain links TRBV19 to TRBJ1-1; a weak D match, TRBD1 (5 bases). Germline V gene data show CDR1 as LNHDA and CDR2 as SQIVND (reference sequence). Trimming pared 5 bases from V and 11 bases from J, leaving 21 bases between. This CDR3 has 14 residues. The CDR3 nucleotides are TGTGCCAGTAGTTACTCAGGGTCGGCGGATGGGGCTTTCTTT. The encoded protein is CASSYSGSADGAFF.

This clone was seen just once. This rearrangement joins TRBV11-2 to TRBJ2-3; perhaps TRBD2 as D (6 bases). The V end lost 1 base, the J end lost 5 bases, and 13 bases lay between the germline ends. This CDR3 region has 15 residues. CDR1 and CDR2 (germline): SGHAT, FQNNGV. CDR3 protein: CASSLGPGGLDTQYF. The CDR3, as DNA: TGTGCCAGCAGCTTAGGCCCTGGAGGGTTAGATACGCAGTATTTT.

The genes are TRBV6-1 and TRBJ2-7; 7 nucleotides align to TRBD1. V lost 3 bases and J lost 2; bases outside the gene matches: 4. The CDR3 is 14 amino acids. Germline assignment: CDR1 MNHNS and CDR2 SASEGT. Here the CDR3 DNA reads TGTGCCAGCAGTGAGCTGGGACAGCCCTACGAGCAGTACTTC. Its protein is CASSELGQPYEQYF.

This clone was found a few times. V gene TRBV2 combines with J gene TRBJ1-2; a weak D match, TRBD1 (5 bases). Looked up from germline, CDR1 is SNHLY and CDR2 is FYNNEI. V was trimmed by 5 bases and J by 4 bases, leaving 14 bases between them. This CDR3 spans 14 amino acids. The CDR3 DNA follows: TGTGCCAGCAGTCGGCAGGGAGGGACCTATGGCTACACCTTC. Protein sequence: CASSRQGGTYGYTF.

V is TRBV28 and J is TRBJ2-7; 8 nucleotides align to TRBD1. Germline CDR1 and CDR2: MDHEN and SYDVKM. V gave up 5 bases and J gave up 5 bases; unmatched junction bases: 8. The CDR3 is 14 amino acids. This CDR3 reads CASSMPGGFNEQYF. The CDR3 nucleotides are TGTGCCAGCAGTATGCCAGGGGGCTTCAACGAGCAGTACTTC.

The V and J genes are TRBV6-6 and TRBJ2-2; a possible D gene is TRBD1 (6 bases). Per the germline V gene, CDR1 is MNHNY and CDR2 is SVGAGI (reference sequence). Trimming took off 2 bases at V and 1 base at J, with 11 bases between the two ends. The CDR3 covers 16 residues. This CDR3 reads CASSYPEDRNTGELFF. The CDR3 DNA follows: TGTGCCAGCAGTTACCCAGAGGACAGGAACACCGGGGAGCTGTTTTTT.

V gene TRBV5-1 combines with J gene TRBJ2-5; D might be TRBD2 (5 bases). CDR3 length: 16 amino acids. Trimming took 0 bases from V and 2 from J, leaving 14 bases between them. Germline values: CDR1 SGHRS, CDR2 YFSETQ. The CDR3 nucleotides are TGCGCCAGCAGCTTGGCGACTACACCTGGTCAAGAGACCCAGTACTTC. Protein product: CASSLATTPGQETQYF.